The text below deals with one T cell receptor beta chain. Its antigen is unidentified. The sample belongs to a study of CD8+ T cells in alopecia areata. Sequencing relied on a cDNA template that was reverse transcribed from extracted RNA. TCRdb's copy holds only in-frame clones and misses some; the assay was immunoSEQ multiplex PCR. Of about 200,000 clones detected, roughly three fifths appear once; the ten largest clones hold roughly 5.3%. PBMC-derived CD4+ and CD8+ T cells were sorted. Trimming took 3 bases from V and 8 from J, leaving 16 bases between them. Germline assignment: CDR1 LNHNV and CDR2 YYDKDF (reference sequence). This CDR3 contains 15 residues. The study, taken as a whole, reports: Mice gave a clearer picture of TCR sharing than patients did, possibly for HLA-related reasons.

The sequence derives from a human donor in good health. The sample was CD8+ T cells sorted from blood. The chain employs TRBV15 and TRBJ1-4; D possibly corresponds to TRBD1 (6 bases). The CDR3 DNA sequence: TGTGCCACCAGCAGGGACAAGACAGGCTTAGAAAAACTGTTTTTT. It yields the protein CATSRDKTGLEKLFF. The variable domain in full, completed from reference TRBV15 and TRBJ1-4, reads DAMVIQNPRYQVTQFGKPVTLSCSQTLNHNVMYWYQQKSSQAPKLLFHYYDKDFNNEADTPDNFQSRRPNTSFCFLDIRSPGLGDTAMYLCATSRDKTGLEKLFFGSGTQLSVL.